This T cell receptor beta chain was found in a study of T cells expressing NK-cell markers. Study context: HCMV seropositivity characterized most of the eight sequenced donors, and seronegativity one. Study results and caveats: Once again these clonotypes came out on top in the CD3+CD56-NKG2C+ fraction of a few donors.

Worth noting for this clonotype: Its target is unknown.

This CDR3 contains 14 residues. From the 5' RACE reads, TCRdb lists one entry per CDR3 protein and no DNA. The sample is made up of roughly 390,000 distinct CDR3 sequences, and the top ten hold roughly 5.2% of it. Sequenced: blood T cells: a sorted CD56 or NKG2C T cell subset, CD4+ or CD8+ T cells, or bulk PBMC T cells (not recorded which). V gene TRBV12-3 or TRBV12-4 combines with J gene TRBJ2-7; without DNA, the TCRdb call of TRBD1 cannot be checked. This TCR was recovered from a man aged 18-75 years in good health. This CDR3 reads CASSSDRQFYEQYF.